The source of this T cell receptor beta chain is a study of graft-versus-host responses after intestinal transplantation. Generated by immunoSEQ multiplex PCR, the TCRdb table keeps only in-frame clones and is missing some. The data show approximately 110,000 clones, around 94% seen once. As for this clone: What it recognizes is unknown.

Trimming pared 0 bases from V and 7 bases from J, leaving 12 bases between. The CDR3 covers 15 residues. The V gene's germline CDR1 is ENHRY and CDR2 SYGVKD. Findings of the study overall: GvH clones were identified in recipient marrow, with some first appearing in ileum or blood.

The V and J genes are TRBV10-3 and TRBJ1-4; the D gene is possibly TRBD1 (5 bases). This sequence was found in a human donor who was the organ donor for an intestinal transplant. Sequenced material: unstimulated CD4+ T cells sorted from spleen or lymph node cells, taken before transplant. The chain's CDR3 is CAISESPGRGEKLFF. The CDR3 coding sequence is TGTGCCATCAGTGAGTCACCGGGGCGAGGTGAAAAACTGTTTTTT.